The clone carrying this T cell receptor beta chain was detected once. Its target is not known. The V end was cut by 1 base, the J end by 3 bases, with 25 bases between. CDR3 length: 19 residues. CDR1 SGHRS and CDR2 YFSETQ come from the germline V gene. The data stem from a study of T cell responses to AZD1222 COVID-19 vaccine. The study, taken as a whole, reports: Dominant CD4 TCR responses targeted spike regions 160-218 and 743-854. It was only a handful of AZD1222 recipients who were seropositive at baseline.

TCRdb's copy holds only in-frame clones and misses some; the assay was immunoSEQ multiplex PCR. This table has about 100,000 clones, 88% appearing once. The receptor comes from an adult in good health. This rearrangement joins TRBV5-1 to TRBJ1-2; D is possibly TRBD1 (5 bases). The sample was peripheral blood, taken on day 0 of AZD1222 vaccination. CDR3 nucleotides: TGCGCCAGCAGCTTGCCCCCCCCATCGAGACAGAGGCGGGACTATGGCTACACCTTC. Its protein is CASSLPPPSRQRRDYGYTF. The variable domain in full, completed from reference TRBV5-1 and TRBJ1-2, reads KAGVTQTPRYLIKTRGQQVTLSCSPISGHRSVSWYQQTPGQGLQFLFEYFSETQRNKGNFPGRFSGRQFSNSRSEMNVSTLELGDSALYLCASSLPPPSRQRRDYGYTFGSGTRLTVV.